A single TCR beta chain is shown here with its context. The antigen remains unidentified. This specimen belongs to a study of cytomegalovirus exposure and HLA in healthy donors. The study ran its PCR with 60 Vbeta and 13 Jbeta primers. Profiled with immunoSEQ multiplex PCR; TCRdb holds only in-frame clones, not every one. The sample has approximately 140,000 clones, 73% seen once. The CDR3 extends over 15 amino acids. Study-wide findings and caveats: Clonal expansion, a later analysis showed, was greater in HLA-associated TCR beta chains than in equally common others.

The sequenced sample consisted of PBMCs. The receptor comes from a woman in her thirties or forties in good health and CMV-seronegative. The V gene is TRBV21-1, the J gene TRBJ2-5; TRBD2 was called by the table and not checked on the DNA. TRBV21-1 is shown as a pseudogene. CDR3: CASSKTSGAQETQYF. The CDR3 coding sequence is TGTGCCAGCAGCAAAACTAGCGGGGCCCAAGAGACCCAGTACTTC.